One sample yielded the 10 T cell receptor beta chains listed below, sequenced in a study of blood T cell repertoires in COVID-19. Sequencing used immunoSEQ multiplex PCR; TCRdb keeps in-frame clones, though not all of them. This table holds 120,000 or so clones, over 75% found once. The sample consisted of peripheral blood. The receptors were gathered from a man between 25 and 39 years old with COVID-19, enrolled during active disease.

Written as DNA, the CDR3 is TGTGCCAGCTCACCATTAGACAGCCCCATATCTAACTATGGCTACACCTTC. Translation: CASSPLDSPISNYGYTF. V and J are TRBV18 and TRBJ1-2; a weak D match, TRBD1 (5 bases). Germline V gives CDR1 KGHSH, CDR2 LQKENI. The CDR3 totals 17 residues. V was cut by 2 bases and J by 0 bases, with 16 bases left in between. Combining the CDR3 with reference TRBV18 and TRBJ1-2 gives the whole variable domain NAGVMQNPRHLVRRRGQEARLRCSPMKGHSHVYWYRQLPEEGLKFMVYLQKENIIDESGMPKERFSAEFPKEGPSILRIQQVVRGDSAAYFCASSPLDSPISNYGYTFGSGTRLTVV.

The chain recombines TRBV4-1 with TRBJ1-1; D not certain. Trimming shortened V by 6 bases and J by 5 bases, and 16 bases separated the two germline ends. This CDR3 comprises 14 residues. Germline-derived CDR1 and CDR2 are MGHRA and YSYEKL. The CDR3 loop reads CASRGRGLETEAFF. The DNA of the CDR3 is TGCGCCAGCAGGGGCCGCGGGCTCGAAACTGAAGCTTTCTTT.

The V gene is TRBV11-1, the J gene TRBJ2-1, with 7 bases that match TRBD2. Per germline, CDR1 SGHAT and CDR2 FQDESV (reference sequence). V trimming: 6 bases; J trimming: 0 bases; junction bases outside the gene matches: 5. This CDR3 spans 15 amino acids. The CDR3 is CASSLGGGSYNEQFF. CDR3 nucleotide sequence: TGTGCCAGCAGTCTCGGCGGGGGCTCCTACAATGAGCAGTTCTTC.

In its sample, this clone was seen a few times. This chain joins TRBV28 and TRBJ1-1; TRBD1 aligns across 10 bases. V shed 6 bases, J shed 1 base, and the junction held 2 bases outside the gene matches. This CDR3 is built from 14 residues. Germline V gene lookup returns CDR1 MDHEN and CDR2 SYDVKM. The DNA for the CDR3 is TGTGCCAGCAGGAGGGACAGGGGGAACACTGAAGCTTTCTTT. The encoded protein is CASRRDRGNTEAFF. The complete variable domain, with remaining parts taken from reference TRBV28 and TRBJ1-1, reads DVKVTQSSRYLVKRTGEKVFLECVQDMDHENMFWYRQDPGLGLRLIYFSYDVKMKEKGDIPEGYSVSREKKERFSLILESASTNQTSMYLCASRRDRGNTEAFFGQGTRLTVV.

The chain couples TRBV7-3 to TRBJ2-2; 8 bases line up with TRBD1. V dropped 2 bases and J dropped 4; count of bases not matched to a gene: 6. Per the germline V gene, CDR1 is SGHTA and CDR2 is FQGTGA. The CDR3 length is 16 residues. CDR3 amino acids: CASSLGQGAITGELFF. CDR3 in DNA: TGTGCCAGCAGCTTAGGGCAGGGGGCGATCACCGGGGAGCTGTTTTTT.

This chain uses TRBV5-4 with TRBJ2-5; D might be TRBD2 (5 bases). The V end was cut by 4 bases, the J end by 1 base, with 20 bases between. Per the germline V gene, CDR1 is SGHNT and CDR2 is YYREEE (reference sequence). The CDR3 consists of 17 residues. CDR3: CASSLKRNRLRQETQYF. Written as DNA, the CDR3 is TGTGCCAGCAGCCTTAAGCGGAATCGGTTGCGCCAAGAGACCCAGTACTTC.

The genes are TRBV6-1 and TRBJ1-2; D is unclear. Looked up from germline, CDR1 is MNHNS and CDR2 is SASEGT. The CDR3 has 12 amino acids. The ends were cut back, 9 bases at V and 8 bases at J, with 16 bases in the middle. The CDR3 loop reads CASGSPSEGYTF. The DNA of the CDR3 is TGTGCCAGTGGGTCTCCTAGCGAGGGCTACACCTTC.

V and J are TRBV27 and TRBJ2-3; 7 nucleotides align to TRBD1. The CDR3 has 14 residues. With 6 bases clipped from V and 0 bases from J, the junction kept 3 bases outside the gene matches. Germline CDR1 MNHEY, CDR2 SMNVEV (reference sequence). CDR3 loop: CASSRGQSTDTQYF. CDR3 nucleotide sequence: TGTGCCAGCAGCAGGGGACAGAGCACAGATACGCAGTATTTT.

The chain recombines TRBV3-1 (or the pseudogene TRBV3-2) with TRBJ1-2; 8 bases map to TRBD1. Unmatched junction bases numbered 5, after V lost 1 base and J lost 4 bases. CDR1 is LGHDT, CDR2 YNNKEL, per germline (reference sequence). This CDR3 is built from 15 residues. CDR3 nucleotide sequence: TGTGCCAGCAGCCAAGGAGTACAGGGGGTCTATGGCTACACCTTC. Encoded protein: CASSQGVQGVYGYTF.

The chain is built from TRBV30 and TRBJ1-2; 7 nucleotides line up with TRBD1. Trimming removed 1 base from V and 4 bases from J; junction bases left unmatched: 6. The CDR3 is 14 residues long. Germline assignment: CDR1 GTSNPN and CDR2 SVGIG (reference sequence). The CDR3 DNA sequence: TGTGCCTGGAGTGGCCGACAGGGCAGCTATGGCTACACCTTC. This gives the protein CAWSGRQGSYGYTF.